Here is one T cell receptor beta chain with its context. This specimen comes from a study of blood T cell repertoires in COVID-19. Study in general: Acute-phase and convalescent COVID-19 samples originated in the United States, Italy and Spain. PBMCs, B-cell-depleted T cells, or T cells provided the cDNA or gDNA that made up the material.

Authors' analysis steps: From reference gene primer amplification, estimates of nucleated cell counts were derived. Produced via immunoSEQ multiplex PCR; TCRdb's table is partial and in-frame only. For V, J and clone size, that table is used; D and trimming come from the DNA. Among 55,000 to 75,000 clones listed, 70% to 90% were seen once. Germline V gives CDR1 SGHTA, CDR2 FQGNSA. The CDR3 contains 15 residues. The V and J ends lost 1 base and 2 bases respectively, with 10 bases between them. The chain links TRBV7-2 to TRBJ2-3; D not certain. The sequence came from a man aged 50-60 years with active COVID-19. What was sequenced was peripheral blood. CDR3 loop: CASSLEITSTDTQYF. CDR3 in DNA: TGTGCCAGCAGCTTAGAAATCACTTCCACAGATACGCAGTATTTT. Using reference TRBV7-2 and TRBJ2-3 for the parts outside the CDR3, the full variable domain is GAGVSQSPSNKVTEKGKDVELRCDPISGHTALYWYRQSLGQGLEFLIYFQGNSAPDKSGLPSDRFSAERTGGSVSTLTIQRTQQEDSAVYLCASSLEITSTDTQYFGPGTRLTVL.